Listed here are 20 T cell receptor beta chains from one sample, sequenced in a study of cytomegalovirus exposure and HLA in healthy donors. TCRdb's copy holds only in-frame clones and misses some; the assay was immunoSEQ multiplex PCR. The table shows around 60,000 clones, with over 75% occurring only once. The sample taken for sequencing was PBMCs. The receptors shown here come from a man between 18 and 29 years old in good health and CMV-seronegative.

The genes are TRBV13 and TRBJ2-1; tentative D call: TRBD1 (7 bases). V was cut by 11 bases and J by 6 bases, with 17 bases left in between. CDR3 size: 13 residues. Germline lookup yields CDR1 PRHDT and CDR2 FYEKMQ (reference sequence). For the CDR3, the DNA is TGTGCCTCGGGGCAGGGGGAGGTCAATGAGCAGTTCTTC. It codes for CASGQGEVNEQFF.

The V call is TRBV6-5, the J call TRBJ1-2, with D perhaps TRBD1 (5 bases). Germline V gene lookup returns CDR1 MNHEY and CDR2 SVGAGI. The CDR3 length is 14 residues. V was cut by 4 bases and J by 2 bases, with 11 bases left in between. CDR3 sequence: CASSWLDSNYGYTF. The CDR3, as DNA: TGTGCCAGCAGTTGGCTAGACAGCAACTATGGCTACACCTTC.

V is TRBV6-6 and J is TRBJ2-3; D is possibly TRBD2 (5 bases). The CDR3 extends over 15 amino acids. From germline, CDR1 is MNHNY and CDR2 SVGAGI (reference sequence). Trimming shortened V by 5 bases and J by 2 bases, and 14 bases separated the two germline ends. The CDR3 DNA sequence: TGTGCCAGCAGTCTCGGCGGGCGAGTCACAGATACGCAGTATTTT. Amino acids: CASSLGGRVTDTQYF.

V and J are TRBV11-2 and TRBJ2-1, with 7 bases aligning to TRBD2. With V trimmed by 4 bases and J by 5 bases, 8 bases remained unmatched. CDR1 and CDR2 from the germline V gene are SGHAT and FQNNGV. The CDR3 has 15 residues. The CDR3 nucleotides read TGTGCCAGCAGCTCCCTCCGCGGGAGAGACAATGAGCAGTTCTTC. Protein: CASSSLRGRDNEQFF.

V is TRBV5-4 and J is TRBJ2-2; 9 nucleotides agree with TRBD1. Germline-derived CDR1 and CDR2 are SGHNT and YYREEE (reference sequence). V dropped 4 bases and J dropped 4; count of bases not matched to a gene: 8. The CDR3 spans 16 residues. The CDR3 DNA sequence: TGTGCCAGCAGCGTAGGGGACAGGGTAGGCACCGGGGAGCTGTTTTTT. It codes for CASSVGDRVGTGELFF.

This chain uses TRBV14 with TRBJ1-3; D gene uncertain. V lost 4 bases and J 4 bases, leaving 11 bases between the germline ends. Germline-derived CDR1 and CDR2 are SGHDN and FVKESK. This CDR3 is 14 amino acids long. CDR3 sequence reads: CASSPLGPGNTIYF. The DNA of the CDR3 is TGTGCCAGCAGCCCCCTAGGTCCAGGAAACACCATATATTTT.

The rearrangement links TRBV10-1 to TRBJ2-1; no clear D gene. Germline CDR1 reads WNHNN; CDR2 reads SYGVQD (reference sequence). CDR3 length: 12 amino acids. Trimming left V 3 bases short and J 3 bases short, with 3 bases between. As DNA, the CDR3 is TGCGCCAGCAGTGACGGCTACAATGAGCAGTTCTTC. It translates to CASSDGYNEQFF.

J is TRBJ2-3 and V is TRBV10-3; 11 positions agree with TRBD2. The CDR3 totals 18 residues. V dropped 3 bases and J dropped 0; count of bases not matched to a gene: 8. From germline, CDR1 is ENHRY and CDR2 SYGVKD. CDR3 residues: CAISDGLAGRGSTDTQYF. CDR3 nucleotide sequence: TGTGCCATCAGTGATGGACTAGCGGGTCGGGGAAGCACAGATACGCAGTATTTT.

The chain carries TRBV6-6 and TRBJ2-2; 7 positions agree with TRBD1. This CDR3 region has 15 residues. V was pared by 6 bases and J by 2 bases, with 6 bases of the junction left unmatched. Per the germline V gene, CDR1 is MNHNY and CDR2 is SVGAGI (reference sequence). CDR3 DNA sequence: TGTGCCAGCAGCCTTTACAGGGGAAACACCGGGGAGCTGTTTTTT. Its protein product is CASSLYRGNTGELFF.

This sequence joins TRBV25-1 and TRBJ2-3, with a tentative D call TRBD1 (5 bases). Germline loops: CDR1 MGHDK, CDR2 SYGVNS. V lost 4 bases and J lost 2, with 13 bases in between. The CDR3 totals 15 residues. The CDR3 is CASSGMGQFTDTQYF. CDR3 coding DNA: TGTGCCAGCAGTGGGATGGGGCAGTTCACAGATACGCAGTATTTT.

The chain joins TRBV5-1 to TRBJ2-7, with TRBD1 matching over 7 bases. Germline V gene lookup returns CDR1 SGHRS and CDR2 YFSETQ. This CDR3 is 13 amino acids long. J gave up 6 bases and V 1 base, and 4 bases lay outside the gene matches. CDR3 sequence: CASSLLGTVEQYF. The CDR3 nucleotides are TGCGCCAGCAGCTTGTTGGGGACAGTCGAGCAGTACTTC.

V usage is TRBV9 and J usage is TRBJ2-5; D perhaps matches TRBD2 (7 bases). Per germline, CDR1 SGDLS and CDR2 YYNGEE. Between the trimmed V and J ends, which lost 3 bases and 2 bases, there was a span of 20 bases. This CDR3 comprises 17 residues. The CDR3 reads CASSGTGGLAVQETQYF. In DNA form, the CDR3 reads TGTGCCAGCAGCGGGACCGGGGGGCTAGCGGTACAAGAGACCCAGTACTTC.

This sequence joins TRBV4-1 and TRBJ1-5, with TRBD1 identical over 7 bases. V was clipped by 4 bases and J by 0 bases; unmatched bases: 6. This CDR3 has 16 residues. Germline V lookup: CDR1 MGHRA, CDR2 YSYEKL. The CDR3 protein is CASSPRDRVSNQPQHF. Written as DNA, the CDR3 is TGCGCCAGCAGCCCCCGAGACAGGGTTAGCAATCAGCCCCAGCATTTT.

This chain connects TRBV2 to TRBJ2-2; 7 positions agree with TRBD1. Germline trimming cut 8 bases from V and 6 bases from J; bases unmatched to any gene: 12. Germline loops: CDR1 SNHLY, CDR2 FYNNEI. The CDR3 spans 15 residues. Here the CDR3 reads CASRAGTETAGELFF. The CDR3, as DNA: TGTGCCAGCCGCGCCGGGACAGAGACCGCCGGGGAGCTGTTTTTT.

The chain joins TRBV10-3 to TRBJ2-7; tentative D call: TRBD1 (5 bases). This CDR3 contains 15 residues. V lost 3 bases and J lost 2, with 14 bases in between. Germline-derived CDR1 and CDR2 are ENHRY and SYGVKD. CDR3 nucleotide sequence: TGTGCCATCAGTGACGAGACAGAAGCTCCCTACGAGCAGTACTTC. Residues: CAISDETEAPYEQYF.

This clone was counted between two and nine times. The chain couples TRBV7-9 to TRBJ1-3; 7 nucleotides agree with TRBD1. The CDR3 contains 15 residues. After removal of 5 bases from V and 4 bases from J, the junction contained 8 bases not matched to a gene. CDR1 and CDR2 from the germline V gene are SEHNR and FQNEAQ (reference sequence). DNA of the CDR3: TGTGCCAGCAGCCTTTCGACAGGGACGGGAAACACCATATATTTT. Translation gives CASSLSTGTGNTIYF.

The J gene is TRBJ2-2, the V gene TRBV18, with 12 bases aligning to TRBD2. Germline loops: CDR1 KGHSH, CDR2 LQKENI. The CDR3 runs 15 residues. J was trimmed by 5 bases and V by 6 bases; bases with no gene match: 4. The CDR3 sequence is CASSFGTSGTGELFF. The CDR3 bases are TGTGCCAGCTCTTTCGGGACTAGCGGGACCGGGGAGCTGTTTTTT.

The chain is built from TRBV7-2 and TRBJ2-5; TRBD2 agrees at 8 bases. Germline lookup yields CDR1 SGHTA and CDR2 FQGNSA. The CDR3 length is 18 residues. V lost 2 bases, J lost 5 bases, and 16 bases stayed unmatched. As DNA, the CDR3 is TGTGCCAGCAGCTTATTCGGAGCGAGCGGGAGCTCGCGGGAGACCCAGTACTTC. Protein sequence: CASSLFGASGSSRETQYF.

This clone was seen more than once but under ten times. The chain is built from TRBV5-5 and TRBJ2-7, with TRBD2 matching over 9 bases. Germline CDR1 is SGHKS and CDR2 is YYEKEE (reference sequence). V trimming: 1 base; J trimming: 4 bases; junction bases outside the gene matches: 3. The CDR3 has 14 residues. CDR3 nucleotides: TGTGCCAGCAGCTTGCGACTAGCGGATTACGAGCAGTACTTC. This gives the protein CASSLRLADYEQYF.

This clone was counted a single time. The chain uses TRBV6-1 and TRBJ2-5, with D possibly matching TRBD2 (6 bases). Trimming stripped 4 bases from V and 3 bases from J, with 18 bases between. The CDR3 has 16 amino acids. Germline lookup yields CDR1 MNHNS and CDR2 SASEGT. Written as DNA, the CDR3 is TGTGCCAGCAGTGCAATTAGCGGAGCACTGAAAGAGACCCAGTACTTC. Translation: CASSAISGALKETQYF.